The 30 T cell receptor beta chains below all came from one sample that was sequenced in a study of T cell repertoires in cytomegalovirus infection. Each CDR3 protein is one row after TCRdb ran MiXCR on the reads. Of some 150,000 distinct CDR3 sequences in the sample, around 22% are singletons; the top ten hold approximately 10%. The material sequenced was PBMCs. The receptors here all came from a human donor in good health (CMV status not recorded). Some clones in this sample may be carry-over from other donors' samples.

This clonotype was observed a few times. The chain is built from TRBV19 and TRBJ1-5; 7 bases agree with TRBD1. Germline CDR1 is LNHDA and CDR2 is SQIVND (reference sequence). This CDR3 region has 14 residues. V lost 5 bases, J lost 5 bases, and 6 bases stayed unmatched. The CDR3 protein is CASSHGQVYQPQHF. CDR3 sequence (DNA): TGTGCCAGTAGTCACGGACAGGTCTATCAGCCCCAGCATTTT.

There are a few counts of this clonotype. V gene TRBV5-6 combines with J gene TRBJ2-1; D might be TRBD1 or TRBD2, each matching 5 bases. Looked up from germline, CDR1 is SGHDT and CDR2 is YYEEEE. Trimming shortened V by 6 bases and J by 2 bases, and 15 bases separated the two germline ends. The CDR3 is 15 residues long. For the CDR3, the DNA is TGTGCCAGCACCATTGGGACGGCTCCCTACAATGAGCAGTTCTTC. Translating it yields CASTIGTAPYNEQFF. Complete variable domain (other parts from reference TRBV5-6 and TRBJ2-1): DAGVTQSPTHLIKTRGQQVTLRCSPKSGHDTVSWYQQALGQGPQFIFQYYEEEERQRGNFPDRFSGHQFPNYSSELNVNALLLGDSALYLCASTIGTAPYNEQFFGPGTRLTVL.

V is TRBV5-1 and J is TRBJ2-2, with D unclear. This CDR3 region has 12 residues. V was trimmed by 2 bases and J by 7 bases, leaving 6 bases between them. The germline V gene encodes CDR1 SGHRS and CDR2 YFSETQ. The CDR3 protein is CASSLENGELFF. In nucleotides, the CDR3 is TGCGCCAGCAGCTTAGAAAACGGGGAGCTGTTTTTT.

This clonotype was observed a few times. The CDR3 sequence: CASSFRQVNTEAFF. The CDR3 nucleotides read TGTGCCAGCAGTTTTCGGCAGGTGAACACTGAAGCTTTCTTT. The chain joins TRBV6-1 to TRBJ1-1; D gene unclear. Trimming stripped 5 bases from V and 0 bases from J, with 10 bases between. CDR3 size: 14 residues. The germline gives CDR1 MNHNS, CDR2 SASEGT.

Comments on this clonotype: One end of the junction does not line up with germline, which may come from a read error. The rearrangement joins TRBV19 to TRBJ2-1; the D is unclear. Germline CDR1 is LNHDA and CDR2 is SQIVND (reference sequence). The CDR3 sequence is 13 residues long. The CDR3: CASSTTAYNAQFF. The DNA of the CDR3 is TGTGCCAGTAGTACTACCGCCTACAATGCGCAGTTCTTC.

V usage is TRBV24-1 and J usage is TRBJ2-1; D might be TRBD1 (5 bases). V lost 3 bases, J lost 8 bases, and 10 bases lay in between. Germline V CDR1 and CDR2: KGHDR, SFDVKD. CDR3 length: 13 amino acids. The DNA for the CDR3 is TGTGCCACCAGTGATGGGGCGGTCTATGAGCAGTTCTTC. The encoded protein is CATSDGAVYEQFF.

V gene TRBV28 combines with J gene TRBJ1-5; no clear D. CDR3 length equals 12 residues. V was shortened by 6 bases and J by 4 bases, with 7 bases between the two germline ends. Germline CDR1 reads MDHEN; CDR2 reads SYDVKM. The CDR3 region is CASRTPNQPQHF. The CDR3, as DNA: TGTGCCAGCAGAACGCCGAATCAGCCCCAGCATTTT.

The chain is built from TRBV2 and TRBJ2-1, with 9 bases fitting TRBD1. V lost 6 bases and J lost 3; bases outside the gene matches: 12. This CDR3 has 17 amino acids. CDR1 is SNHLY and CDR2 is FYNNEI in the germline V gene. CDR3 sequence reads: CASSGTGRFLGYNEQFF. In DNA, the CDR3 is TGTGCCAGCAGCGGGACAGGGAGGTTTTTAGGCTACAATGAGCAGTTCTTC.

This chain joins TRBV5-4 and TRBJ2-1, with 12 bases lining up with TRBD2. V dropped 4 bases and J dropped 5; count of bases not matched to a gene: 7. CDR1 and CDR2 from the germline V gene are SGHNT and YYREEE (reference sequence). The CDR3 spans 16 residues. The CDR3 DNA reads as TGTGCCAGCAGCCCCAGACTAGCGGGAGTAGACAATGAGCAGTTCTTC. Protein sequence: CASSPRLAGVDNEQFF.

The gene calls are TRBV14 and TRBJ2-5; D might be TRBD1 (6 bases). Germline V lookup: CDR1 SGHDN, CDR2 FVKESK. CDR3 length: 16 residues. Trimming left V 1 base short and J 4 bases short, with 16 bases between. As DNA, the CDR3 is TGTGCCAGCAGCCAAGGAACAGGGATTCGAGGAGAGACCCAGTACTTC. This codes for CASSQGTGIRGETQYF.

This clonotype was counted only a few times. This chain links TRBV7-2 with TRBJ2-5; 8 bases map to TRBD2. CDR3 length: 16 residues. Germline loops: CDR1 SGHTA, CDR2 FQGNSA. The V and J ends lost 5 bases and 1 base, in that order; junction bases with no gene match: 9. The chain's CDR3 is CASSVGAGGPQETQYF. CDR3 in DNA: TGTGCCAGCAGCGTGGGGGCGGGAGGTCCCCAAGAGACCCAGTACTTC.

Comment on this clonotype: In this CDR3 the conserved last residue, phenylalanine or tryptophan, is missing, so a read error is likely. This chain joins TRBV9 and TRBJ2-3; no definite D call. CDR1 and CDR2 from the germline V gene are SGDLS and YYNGEE. There are 11 residues in the CDR3. V was cut by 2 bases and J by 5 bases, with 3 bases left in between. In DNA form, the CDR3 reads TGTGCCAGCAGCGTCCGAGATACGCAGTATTCT. Translation gives CASSVRDTQYS.

This clonotype occurred many times. The CDR3 nucleotides are TGTGCCAGCATCCTGACCGGACAGGGGGCGGACGAGCAGTACTTC. Its protein is CASILTGQGADEQYF. The chain has TRBV5-6 and TRBJ2-7; TRBD1 aligns across 11 bases. The J segment lost 5 bases and the V segment lost 6 bases, leaving 10 bases of the junction unmatched. The CDR3 covers 15 residues. Germline V gene sequence: CDR1 SGHDT, CDR2 YYEEEE.

V and J are TRBV10-3 and TRBJ1-4, with unresolved D. This CDR3 region has 14 residues. The germline V and J ends were trimmed by 0 bases and 10 bases, with 12 bases remaining between them. Germline V gene sequence: CDR1 ENHRY, CDR2 SYGVKD. The CDR3 protein is CAISESGSSSKLFF. In DNA form, the CDR3 reads TGTGCCATCAGTGAGTCTGGCAGTTCCTCAAAACTGTTTTTT.

This clonotype was counted a few times. V gene TRBV28 combines with J gene TRBJ2-1; D remains unclear. The V end lost 2 bases, the J end lost 15 bases, and 11 bases lay between the germline ends. From germline, CDR1 is MDHEN and CDR2 SYDVKM. This CDR3 is built from 11 residues. CDR3 loop: CASSLSRVRFF. The CDR3 DNA reads TGTGCCAGCAGTTTAAGTCGAGTCCGGTTCTTC.

This clonotype turned up a few times. V gene TRBV7-9 combines with J gene TRBJ1-2; 10 bases match TRBD1. This CDR3 contains 14 residues. The germline CDR1 and CDR2 sequences are SEHNR and FQNEAQ (reference sequence). With 6 bases clipped from V and 5 bases from J, the junction kept 6 bases outside the gene matches. The CDR3 region is CASRPGTGEYGYTF. CDR3 nucleotide sequence: TGTGCCAGCAGACCCGGGACAGGGGAGTATGGCTACACCTTC.

This clonotype was picked up a small number of times. V gene TRBV27 combines with J gene TRBJ2-7; TRBD1 is a possible D gene (5 bases). The V end lost 4 bases, the J end lost 2 bases, and 9 bases lay between the germline ends. CDR1 and CDR2 from the germline V gene are MNHEY and SMNVEV (reference sequence). The CDR3 spans 13 residues. CDR3 sequence reads: CASSSTEPYEQYF. CDR3 coding DNA: TGTGCCAGCAGTTCGACAGAACCCTACGAGCAGTACTTC.

This clonotype was seen ten or more times. The gene calls are TRBV12-5 and TRBJ2-1; 7 bases match TRBD1. V shed 3 bases, J shed 6 bases, and the junction held 2 bases outside the gene matches. Germline-derived CDR1 and CDR2 are LGHNT and FRNRAP. The CDR3 is made up of 13 amino acids. Here the CDR3 reads CASGLAGGNEQFF. As DNA, the CDR3 is TGTGCTAGTGGTTTAGCAGGGGGCAATGAGCAGTTCTTC.

The sample holds many counts of this clonotype. This chain joins TRBV2 and TRBJ1-2; 7 bases agree with TRBD1. Trimming took 6 bases from V and 8 from J; bases not matched to a gene: 9. The CDR3 is 13 residues long. Germline assignment: CDR1 SNHLY and CDR2 FYNNEI. CDR3 in amino acids: CASSPGTESGYTF. CDR3 sequence (DNA): TGTGCCAGCAGCCCCGGGACAGAAAGCGGCTACACCTTC.

A few counts support this clonotype. The rearrangement links TRBV20-1 to TRBJ2-1; 10 bases are shared with TRBD2. Germline loops: CDR1 DFQATT, CDR2 SNEGSKA (reference sequence). This CDR3 region has 14 residues. Trimming took 4 bases from V and 4 from J; bases not matched to a gene: 4. Here the CDR3 DNA reads TGCAGTGCTAATGGACTAGCGGAGTACAATGAGCAGTTCTTC. Translation: CSANGLAEYNEQFF.

The chain couples TRBV29-1 to TRBJ2-1; D unclear. V shed 6 bases and J shed 5 bases, with 14 bases lying between them. The CDR3 is made up of 13 amino acids. Germline CDR1 and CDR2: SQVTM and ANQGSEA. The CDR3 nucleotides read TGCAGCGTCAGAGGCAGGTTTAACAATGAGCAGTTCTTC. Protein product: CSVRGRFNNEQFF.

There are a few counts of this clonotype. The chain couples TRBV6-5 to TRBJ2-7; D may be TRBD1 or TRBD2 (5 bases each). Germline V gene sequence: CDR1 MNHEY, CDR2 SVGAGI. This CDR3 contains 13 residues. With 8 bases removed from V and 2 bases from J, the gap between germline ends came to 13 bases. Here the CDR3 reads CASQRGAAYEQYF. Written as DNA, the CDR3 is TGTGCCAGCCAGAGAGGGGCCGCCTACGAGCAGTACTTC.

V gene TRBV9 combines with J gene TRBJ1-3, with a possible D match to TRBD1 (5 bases). CDR1 and CDR2 (germline): SGDLS, YYNGEE. There are 12 residues in the CDR3. The V end was cut by 3 bases, the J end by 8 bases, with 9 bases between. The CDR3 coding sequence is TGTGCCAGCAGCGCCGACAGTGACACCATATATTTT. This gives the protein CASSADSDTIYF.

The V gene is TRBV14, the J gene TRBJ1-2; no reliable D call. CDR1 and CDR2 from the germline V gene are SGHDN and FVKESK. CDR3 length: 17 residues. V gave up 0 bases and J gave up 8 bases, with 22 bases separating them. The CDR3 is CASSQDLGSSAAGGYTF. CDR3 sequence (DNA): TGTGCCAGCAGCCAAGATCTGGGATCCTCGGCCGCCGGAGGCTACACCTTC. Filled out from reference TRBV14 and TRBJ1-2, the complete variable domain reads EAGVTQFPSHSVIEKGQTVTLRCDPISGHDNLYWYRRVMGKEIKFLLHFVKESKQDESGMPNNRFLAERTGGTYSTLKVQPAELEDSGVYFCASSQDLGSSAAGGYTFGSGTRLTVV.

The V call is TRBV3-1, the J call TRBJ2-1; 8 bases align to TRBD2. The V and J ends lost 0 bases and 2 bases, in that order; junction bases with no gene match: 6. The CDR3 consists of 17 residues. Germline V lookup: CDR1 LGHDT, CDR2 YNNKEL (reference sequence). The CDR3 DNA reads TGTGCCAGCAGCCAAGATAGCGGGACCGTGACCTACAATGAGCAGTTCTTC. As protein: CASSQDSGTVTYNEQFF.

This clonotype has ten or more counts. The gene calls are TRBV7-8 and TRBJ2-5; 7 bases align to TRBD1. The CDR3 covers 14 residues. The junction had 6 bases not matched to a gene; V was cut back by 5 bases and J by 3 bases. The germline V gene has CDR1 SGHVS and CDR2 FQNEAQ. The CDR3 reads CASSPDQGEETQYF. CDR3 bases: TGTGCCAGCAGCCCAGATCAGGGGGAAGAGACCCAGTACTTC. The full variable domain, its missing parts supplied by reference TRBV7-8 and TRBJ2-5, is GAGVSQSPRYKVAKRGQDVALRCDPISGHVSLFWYQQALGQGPEFLTYFQNEAQLDKSGLPSDRFFAERPEGSVSTLKIQRTQQEDSAVYLCASSPDQGEETQYFGPGTRLLVL.

This clonotype was seen at least ten times. The rearrangement joins TRBV7-2 to TRBJ2-5; D is perhaps TRBD1 or TRBD2 (5 bases each). The CDR3 runs to 13 residues. Germline CDR1 is SGHTA and CDR2 is FQGNSA. V gave up 6 bases and J gave up 4 bases, with 12 bases separating them. The CDR3 coding sequence is TGTGCCAGCAGTCTAGAGAGGGGAGAGACCCAGTACTTC. Translating it yields CASSLERGETQYF.

This clonotype was counted at least ten times. The rearrangement uses TRBV7-2 and TRBJ2-7, with 9 nucleotides matching TRBD1. With 7 bases clipped from V and 1 base from J, the junction kept 8 bases outside the gene matches. In germline, CDR1 is SGHTA, CDR2 FQGNSA. The CDR3 contains 15 residues. The CDR3 bases are TGTGCCAGCACCCTACAGGGGGCCGCATCCTACGAGCAGTACTTC. Its protein is CASTLQGAASYEQYF.

In this sample, this clonotype turned up a few times. The chain carries TRBV6-5 and TRBJ2-1; D is uncertain. This CDR3 is 15 amino acids long. V was shortened by 6 bases and J by 5 bases, with 17 bases between the two germline ends. Germline V gene lookup returns CDR1 MNHEY and CDR2 SVGAGI. CDR3 nucleotides: TGTGCCAGCAGCTCCCTGGCCCCAATAAACAATGAGCAGTTCTTC. It translates to CASSSLAPINNEQFF.

The chain employs TRBV20-1 and TRBJ1-1; no clear D. CDR1 and CDR2 from the germline V gene are DFQATT and SNEGSKA (reference sequence). The ends were cut back, 6 bases at V and 13 bases at J, with 18 bases in the middle. This CDR3 is 11 amino acids long. The CDR3 sequence is CSAPGSWGGFF. DNA for the CDR3: TGCAGTGCCCCGGGATCGTGGGGAGGTTTCTTT.